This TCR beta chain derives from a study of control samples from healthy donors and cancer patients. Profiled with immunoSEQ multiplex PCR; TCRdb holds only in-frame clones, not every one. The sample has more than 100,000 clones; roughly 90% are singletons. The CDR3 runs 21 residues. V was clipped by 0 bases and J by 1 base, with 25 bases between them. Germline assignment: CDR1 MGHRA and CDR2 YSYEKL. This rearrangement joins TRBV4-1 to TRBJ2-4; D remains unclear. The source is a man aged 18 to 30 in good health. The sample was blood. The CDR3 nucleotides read TGCGCCAGCAGCCAAGATCCTTTCGTTTTTCCCGAATCCCCCGCCAAAAACATTCAGTACTTC. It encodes CASSQDPFVFPESPAKNIQYF.